Listed below are T cell receptor beta chains from one sample, sequenced in a study of cytomegalovirus exposure and HLA in healthy donors. The assay was immunoSEQ multiplex PCR, and TCRdb's table has in-frame clones only and misses some. This repertoire comprises about 43,000 clones; its ten largest clones make up more than 1.5%. Source material: PBMCs. The source is a woman aged 25 to 39 in good health and CMV-seronegative. CDR3s include the opening cysteine and the closing phenylalanine or tryptophan. A D gene is named only where the DNA matches it firmly.

TRBJ1-1 NA TRBV7-8 CASSERQLNTEAFF TGTGCCAGCAGCGAAAGACAGCTCAACACTGAAGCTTTCTTT
TRBJ1-2 TRBD1 TRBV7-2 CASRLRQGLGGYTF TGTGCCAGCAGACTCCGACAGGGCCTCGGGGGCTACACCTTC
TRBJ2-1 NA TRBV13 CASSLDPGLNEQFF TGTGCCAGCAGCTTAGACCCAGGGTTAAATGAGCAGTTCTTC
TRBJ2-7 TRBD2 TRBV30 CVGLLAGTYEQYF TGCGTCGGCTTACTAGCGGGTACCTACGAGCAGTACTTC
TRBJ2-3 TRBD2 TRBV10-3 CAISESGSTGGSWLTDTQYF TGTGCCATCAGTGAGTCGGGGAGCACGGGAGGGTCTTGGCTCACAGATACGCAGTATTTT
TRBJ1-1 NA TRBV5-1 CASSWGGPGLSNTEAFF TGCGCCAGCAGCTGGGGGGGTCCAGGGTTGTCAAACACTGAAGCTTTCTTT
TRBJ1-5 NA TRBV27 CASSLEGGNQPQHF TGTGCCAGCAGTTTAGAGGGGGGCAATCAGCCCCAGCATTTT
TRBJ1-1 TRBD1 TRBV7-3 CASSLTGTGNQKAFF TGTGCCAGCAGCTTAACGGGGACAGGGAACCAGAAAGCTTTCTTT
TRBJ2-2 NA TRBV10-1 CASSVAETTGELFF TGCGCCAGCAGTGTGGCGGAGACGACCGGGGAGCTGTTTTTT
TRBJ1-5 NA TRBV6-6 CASSYRRDQPQHF TGTGCCAGCAGTTACAGGCGGGATCAGCCCCAGCATTTT
TRBJ2-1 TRBD1 TRBV20-1 CSARGGQIF TGCAGTGCTAGAGGGGGACAGATCTTC
TRBJ2-1 TRBD2 TRBV4-1 CASSQSRRGGSYNEQFF TGCGCCAGCAGCCAGTCCCGGCGGGGGGGCTCCTACAATGAGCAGTTCTTC
TRBJ1-4 TRBD1 TRBV18 CASSPRQGNEKLFF TGTGCCAGCTCACCTAGACAGGGGAATGAAAAACTGTTTTTT
TRBJ1-2 NA TRBV5-1 CASSSTLDRNYGYTF TGCGCCAGCAGCTCAACCCTAGACAGGAACTATGGCTACACCTTC
TRBJ1-4 NA TRBV29-1 CSVVGRDEKLFF TGCAGCGTTGTCGGGAGGGATGAAAAACTGTTTTTT
TRBJ2-7 TRBD2 TRBV4-2 CASSHTSGGSSYEQYF TGTGCCAGCAGCCATACGTCGGGAGGGAGCTCCTACGAGCAGTACTTC
TRBJ2-7 NA TRBV27 CASSFRRAYEQYF TGTGCCAGCAGTTTTCGCAGGGCCTACGAGCAGTACTTC
TRBJ2-1 TRBD1 TRBV6-1 CASSAGDRQSSYNEQFF TGTGCCAGCAGTGCAGGGGACAGACAGAGTAGCTACAATGAGCAGTTCTTC
TRBJ2-1 TRBD1 TRBV7-9 CASSPSDRVYNEQFF TGTGCCAGCAGCCCTTCGGACAGGGTGTACAATGAGCAGTTCTTC
TRBJ2-7 NA TRBV4-1 CASSQELQPIYEQYF TGCGCCAGCAGCCAAGAGCTACAGCCCATCTACGAGCAGTACTTC
TRBJ2-7 TRBD2 TRBV7-8 CASSLRGFGQRDSTPSSYEQYF TGTGCCAGCAGCTTACGGGGTTTTGGCCAGCGGGACTCTACTCCCAGCTCCTACGAGCAGTACTTC
TRBJ1-1 TRBD1 TRBV6-5 CASSQGDSEAFF TGTGCCAGCAGCCAGGGGGACTCTGAAGCTTTCTTT